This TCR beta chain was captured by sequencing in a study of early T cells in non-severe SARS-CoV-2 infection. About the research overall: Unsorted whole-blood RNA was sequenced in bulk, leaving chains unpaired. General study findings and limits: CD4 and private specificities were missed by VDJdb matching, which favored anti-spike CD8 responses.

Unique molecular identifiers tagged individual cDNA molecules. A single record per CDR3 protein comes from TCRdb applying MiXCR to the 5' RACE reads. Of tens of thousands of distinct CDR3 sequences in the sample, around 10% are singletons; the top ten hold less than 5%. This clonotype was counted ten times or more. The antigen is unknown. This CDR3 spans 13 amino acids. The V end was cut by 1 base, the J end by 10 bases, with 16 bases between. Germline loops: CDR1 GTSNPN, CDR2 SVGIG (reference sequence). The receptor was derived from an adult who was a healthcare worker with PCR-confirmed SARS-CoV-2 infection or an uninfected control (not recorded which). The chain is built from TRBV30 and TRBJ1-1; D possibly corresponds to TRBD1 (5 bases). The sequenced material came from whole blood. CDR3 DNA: TGTGCCTGGAGTGAACCAGGGTTTAGGGGAGCTTTCTTT. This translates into CAWSEPGFRGAFF.